The 10 T cell receptor beta chains below all came from one sample that was sequenced in a study of breast tumors, draining lymph nodes, adjacent tissues (TCRdb year 2016). Libraries were made using multiplex PCR. Instrument on record: Illumina HiSeq 2000. TCRdb reprocessing: public reads trimmed at Q25 with fastp, clones called with MiXCR, in-frame beta chains kept. Rows with a matching CDR3 protein are joined into one entry that keeps the most common DNA and genes. The sample table holds around 130,000 distinct CDR3 sequences, of which 21% were seen once. About 2.2% of the sample lies in the top ten. The lymph node samples were taken from the axillary draining lymph nodes of breast cancer patients. Sequenced input: axillary lymph node tissue. The receptors shown here come from a female donor with breast cancer. Some clones in this sample may be carry-over from other donors' samples.

On this clonotype: A much larger clone lies one base from this, so it may be a read error. The V call is TRBV6-5, the J call TRBJ2-7; 8 bases line up with TRBD2. Germline V gives CDR1 MNHEY, CDR2 SVGAGI. Trimming at V came to 6 bases and at J to 5 bases, leaving 6 bases not matched to a gene. This CDR3 spans 13 amino acids. The CDR3 nucleotides are TGTGCCAGCAGCCTCCGGGGGGGAAACGAGCAGTACTTC. It encodes CASSLRGGNEQYF.

This clonotype was seen only a few times. V gene TRBV6-2 or TRBV6-3 combines with J gene TRBJ2-2; D may be TRBD1 or TRBD2 (5 bases each). The V end was cut by 0 bases, the J end by 5 bases, with 10 bases between. Germline CDR1 MNHEY, CDR2 SVGEGT. The CDR3 is made up of 15 amino acids. Here the CDR3 reads CASSYSGVETGELFF. CDR3 bases: TGTGCCAGCAGTTACTCGGGGGTCGAGACCGGGGAGCTGTTTTTT.

In this sample, this clonotype turned up many times. This chain uses TRBV5-1 with TRBJ2-2; D might be TRBD2 (6 bases). This CDR3 is built from 15 residues. V was pared by 6 bases and J by 5 bases, with 17 bases between. The germline V gene has CDR1 SGHRS and CDR2 YFSETQ. CDR3 coding DNA: TGCGCCAGCACCTATGGGGGGAGGATTACCGGGGAGCTGTTTTTT. It is translated as CASTYGGRITGELFF. Supplemented by reference TRBV5-1 and TRBJ2-2, the full variable domain reads KAGVTQTPRYLIKTRGQQVTLSCSPISGHRSVSWYQQTPGQGLQFLFEYFSETQRNKGNFPGRFSGRQFSNSRSEMNVSTLELGDSALYLCASTYGGRITGELFFGEGSRLTVL.

In its sample, this clonotype was seen a few times. A much larger clone is a single base away; this may be a read error. The J gene is TRBJ2-7, the V gene TRBV2, with 9 bases aligning to TRBD2. This CDR3 has 13 residues. The V and J ends lost 3 bases and 6 bases, in that order; junction bases with no gene match: 3. Germline V lookup: CDR1 SNHLY, CDR2 FYNNEI. The CDR3 sequence: CASSESREGEQYF. CDR3 DNA: TGTGCCAGCAGTGAGTCGCGGGAGGGCGAGCAGTACTTC.

This clonotype was counted ten times or more. In DNA, the CDR3 is TGCAGCGTTGAAGTTACAGTAGGAAACACCATATATTTT. Amino acids: CSVEVTVGNTIYF. The chain carries TRBV29-1 and TRBJ1-3; no firm D call. From germline, CDR1 is SQVTM and CDR2 ANQGSEA. There are 13 residues in the CDR3. V gave up 1 base and J gave up 4 bases, with 8 bases separating them.

This clonotype was recorded many times. The V call is TRBV6-5, the J call TRBJ2-7; weak D call: TRBD1 (6 bases). This CDR3 contains 14 residues. V was clipped by 6 bases and J by 2 bases, with 14 bases between them. Per germline, CDR1 MNHEY and CDR2 SVGAGI. DNA for the CDR3: TGTGCCAGCAGCCCTCTTACAGGGACCTACGAGCAGTACTTC. It translates to CASSPLTGTYEQYF.

This clonotype has at least ten counts. The V gene is TRBV7-8, the J gene TRBJ2-2; D uncertain. This CDR3 has 16 amino acids. V was cut by 2 bases and J by 0 bases, with 10 bases left in between. Germline CDR1 is SGHVS and CDR2 is FQNEAQ. CDR3 sequence: CASSLLTRSNTGELFF. The CDR3 DNA follows: TGTGCCAGCAGCTTATTGACAAGATCGAACACCGGGGAGCTGTTTTTT. Filled out from reference TRBV7-8 and TRBJ2-2, the complete variable domain reads GAGVSQSPRYKVAKRGQDVALRCDPISGHVSLFWYQQALGQGPEFLTYFQNEAQLDKSGLPSDRFFAERPEGSVSTLKIQRTQQEDSAVYLCASSLLTRSNTGELFFGEGSRLTVL.

Of note for this clonotype: Being one base from a much bigger clone, this may be a read error. This chain connects TRBV20-1 to TRBJ2-3; 8 nucleotides line up with TRBD2. CDR3 length: 18 residues. CDR1 and CDR2 (germline): DFQATT, SNEGSKA (reference sequence). Losses at the gene ends were 7 bases for V and 3 bases for J; bases not matched to a gene: 21. CDR3 nucleotide sequence: TGCAGTGTTAGGCCGGGACTAGAAGAACCTGGGGGAACAGATACGCAGTATTTT. This translates into CSVRPGLEEPGGTDTQYF.

With respect to this clonotype: This sequence may be a read error, since a much larger clone differs from it by one base. The conserved final phenylalanine or tryptophan is absent from the CDR3, which likely points to a read error. This sequence joins TRBV5-1 and TRBJ2-3, with a possible D match to TRBD1 (5 bases). CDR1 and CDR2 (germline): SGHRS, YFSETQ. The CDR3 has 13 residues. Deletions cut 3 bases from V and 3 bases from J, with 8 bases between. The CDR3 bases are TGCGCCAGCAGCTCCTCAGGGACAGATACGCAGTATTCT. It encodes CASSSSGTDTQYS.

The table lists this clonotype with a few counts. The chain has TRBV19 and TRBJ2-2, with D possibly being TRBD1 (5 bases). Germline CDR1 is LNHDA and CDR2 is SQIVND (reference sequence). The CDR3 spans 15 residues. The ends were cut back, 1 base at V and 6 bases at J, with 12 bases in the middle. The CDR3 DNA follows: TGTGCCAGTAGTATAGTTCAGGGCCTTCCCGGGGAGCTGTTTTTT. Its translation: CASSIVQGLPGELFF.